The entry below describes one TCR beta chain. The record originates from a study of blood T cell repertoires in COVID-19. Study in general: The cDNA or gDNA used as material had been derived from T cells, B-cell-depleted T cells, or PBMCs.

The CDR3 loop spans 14 amino acids. Germline V gives CDR1 PRHDT, CDR2 FYEKMQ (reference sequence). Unmatched junction bases numbered 4, after V lost 8 bases and J lost 1 base. Generated by immunoSEQ multiplex PCR, the TCRdb table keeps only in-frame clones and is missing some. The sample yields around 230,000 clones, approximately 86% seen once. This TCR was recovered from a man in his sixties who had recovered from COVID-19. This chain links TRBV13 with TRBJ2-3; TRBD2 agrees at 9 bases. Input material: peripheral blood. The CDR3 DNA reads TGTGCCAGCGTGCGACTAGCGGGCACAGATACGCAGTATTTT. Protein: CASVRLAGTDTQYF.